Below, one T cell receptor (beta chain) is given with its context. These data are taken from a study of cytomegalovirus exposure and HLA in healthy donors. The PCR made use of 60 Vbeta and 13 Jbeta primers. Using immunoSEQ multiplex PCR, the repertoire was profiled, and TCRdb retains in-frame clones only, with some absent. Its clone listing holds 100,000 to 150,000 clones. Trimming took 11 bases from V and 6 from J, leaving 16 bases between them. The CDR3 is 12 amino acids. Germline V gives CDR1 SNHLY, CDR2 FYNNEI. This sequence originates from a young man in good health and CMV-seronegative. The sequenced sample was PBMCs. V usage is TRBV2 and J usage is TRBJ1-1, with D unclear. The CDR3 loop is CALEGLSPEAFF. As DNA, the CDR3 is TGTGCCTTGGAGGGCCTGAGCCCTGAAGCTTTCTTT.